The rows below give T cell receptor beta chains drawn from one sample of a study of T cells after posttransplantation cyclophosphamide. Using immunoSEQ multiplex PCR, the repertoire was profiled, and TCRdb retains in-frame clones only, with some absent. Among approximately 10,000 clones listed, 88% were seen once. This specimen consisted of PBMCs, obtained after an allogeneic stem cell transplant with a calcineurin inhibitor and methotrexate. These receptors came from a male patient in his thirties who received an allogeneic stem cell transplant from an unrelated donor, was CMV-positive, and had no GVHD. Part of the T cell pool may stem from the graft donor. Both conserved end residues are part of each CDR3. Fields, in order: V gene, clone size, J gene, D gene, CDR3 protein, CDR3 DNA. D genes are given only for firm matches. Clone size, where shown, is once, few, many, or a class for clones that have expanded.

v_gene: TRBV9; abundance: -; j_gene: TRBJ2-5; d_gene: -; CDR3aa: CASSAGLGGQETQYF; CDR3nt: TGTGCCAGCAGCGCCGGACTAGGGGGTCAAGAGACCCAGTACTTC
v_gene: TRBV7-3; abundance: few; j_gene: TRBJ2-1; d_gene: TRBD2; CDR3aa: CASSQGLGLELPGNEQFF; CDR3nt: TGTGCCAGCAGCCAAGGGCTCGGACTAGAGCTTCCGGGCAATGAGCAGTTCTTC
v_gene: TRBV30; abundance: -; j_gene: TRBJ1-2; d_gene: TRBD1; CDR3aa: CACYRGNYGYTF; CDR3nt: TGTGCCTGCTACAGGGGAAACTATGGCTACACCTTC
v_gene: TRBV6-5; abundance: -; j_gene: TRBJ1-5; d_gene: -; CDR3aa: CASSYLPAGANQPQHF; CDR3nt: TGTGCCAGCAGTTACCTACCGGCAGGGGCCAATCAGCCCCAGCATTTT
v_gene: TRBV27; abundance: -; j_gene: TRBJ2-3; d_gene: -; CDR3aa: CASSLSPPSTDTQYF; CDR3nt: TGTGCCAGCAGTCTCTCTCCCCCCAGCACAGATACGCAGTATTTT
v_gene: TRBV19; abundance: few; j_gene: TRBJ1-1; d_gene: -; CDR3aa: CASSIRGTEAFF; CDR3nt: TGTGCCAGTAGTATAAGGGGGACTGAAGCTTTCTTT
v_gene: TRBV13; abundance: -; j_gene: TRBJ2-1; d_gene: -; CDR3aa: CASSLPNLNEQFF; CDR3nt: TGTGCCAGCAGCTTACCTAACCTCAATGAGCAGTTCTTC
v_gene: TRBV28; abundance: few; j_gene: TRBJ1-4; d_gene: TRBD1; CDR3aa: CASSRDRGFVNEKLFF; CDR3nt: TGTGCCAGCAGTAGGGACAGGGGGTTTGTGAATGAAAAACTGTTTTTT
v_gene: TRBV7-9; abundance: -; j_gene: TRBJ1-6; d_gene: -; CDR3aa: CASSLSINSPLHF; CDR3nt: TGTGCCAGCAGCTTATCAATTAATTCACCCCTCCACTTT
v_gene: TRBV5-1; abundance: -; j_gene: TRBJ2-7; d_gene: TRBD1; CDR3aa: CASSPDRGYEQYF; CDR3nt: TGCGCCAGCAGCCCGGACAGGGGCTACGAGCAGTACTTC
v_gene: TRBV18; abundance: -; j_gene: TRBJ2-1; d_gene: -; CDR3aa: CASSPRRLDNEQFF; CDR3nt: TGTGCCAGCTCACCAAGGAGACTAGACAATGAGCAGTTCTTC
v_gene: TRBV7-8; abundance: -; j_gene: TRBJ2-1; d_gene: TRBD2; CDR3aa: CASSPLAAWGNEQFF; CDR3nt: TGTGCCAGCAGCCCTCTAGCGGCATGGGGGAATGAGCAGTTCTTC
v_gene: TRBV5-1; abundance: few; j_gene: TRBJ2-1; d_gene: TRBD2; CDR3aa: CASSLNLAGANEQFF; CDR3nt: TGCGCCAGCAGCCTAAACCTAGCGGGAGCCAATGAGCAGTTCTTC
v_gene: TRBV6-1; abundance: -; j_gene: TRBJ2-1; d_gene: TRBD2; CDR3aa: CASSEETETGTSGRHEQFF; CDR3nt: TGTGCCAGCAGTGAAGAGACAGAAACCGGGACTAGCGGACGCCATGAGCAGTTCTTC
v_gene: TRBV6-4; abundance: -; j_gene: TRBJ2-3; d_gene: -; CDR3aa: CASSAGTVGGTQYF; CDR3nt: TGTGCCAGCAGCGCCGGGACTGTGGGGGGTACGCAGTATTTT
v_gene: TRBV5-1; abundance: few; j_gene: TRBJ1-3; d_gene: -; CDR3aa: CASSLIGGSGNTIYF; CDR3nt: TGCGCCAGCAGCTTAATAGGGGGATCTGGAAACACCATATATTTT
v_gene: TRBV19; abundance: -; j_gene: TRBJ2-3; d_gene: -; CDR3aa: CASSMGVGTQYF; CDR3nt: TGTGCCAGTAGTATGGGCGTCGGTACGCAGTATTTT
v_gene: TRBV27; abundance: -; j_gene: TRBJ2-1; d_gene: TRBD1; CDR3aa: CASSPSTGGGNEQFF; CDR3nt: TGTGCCAGCAGCCCATCCACAGGGGGTGGTAATGAGCAGTTCTTC
v_gene: TRBV19; abundance: -; j_gene: TRBJ2-1; d_gene: -; CDR3aa: CASSIGDYNEQFF; CDR3nt: TGTGCCAGTAGTATCGGGGACTACAATGAGCAGTTCTTC
v_gene: TRBV28; abundance: once; j_gene: TRBJ1-2; d_gene: TRBD1; CDR3aa: CASSLISTGGPNYGYTF; CDR3nt: TGTGCCAGCAGTTTAATTTCAACAGGGGGCCCTAACTATGGCTACACCTTC
v_gene: TRBV28; abundance: -; j_gene: TRBJ1-2; d_gene: TRBD1; CDR3aa: CASSPGGRYGYTF; CDR3nt: TGTGCCAGCAGTCCAGGGGGCCGCTATGGCTACACCTTC
v_gene: TRBV6-5; abundance: -; j_gene: TRBJ1-1; d_gene: TRBD1; CDR3aa: CASSYSLTGTEAFF; CDR3nt: TGTGCCAGCAGTTACTCCTTGACAGGGACTGAAGCTTTCTTT
v_gene: TRBV7-3; abundance: -; j_gene: TRBJ2-7; d_gene: -; CDR3aa: CASSIGHASPYEQYF; CDR3nt: TGTGCCAGCAGCATTGGACATGCCTCCCCCTACGAGCAGTACTTC
v_gene: TRBV5-8; abundance: -; j_gene: TRBJ1-2; d_gene: -; CDR3aa: CASSFTRSGGYTF; CDR3nt: TGTGCCAGCAGCTTTACCAGATCTGGTGGCTACACCTTC
v_gene: TRBV5-6; abundance: -; j_gene: TRBJ1-3; d_gene: TRBD1; CDR3aa: CASSLQGATGNTIYF; CDR3nt: TGTGCCAGCAGCTTACAGGGGGCCACTGGAAACACCATATATTTT
v_gene: TRBV20-1; abundance: -; j_gene: TRBJ1-1; d_gene: -; CDR3aa: CSAGRTDEAFF; CDR3nt: TGCAGTGCGGGTAGAACAGACGAAGCTTTCTTT
v_gene: TRBV10-3; abundance: -; j_gene: TRBJ2-3; d_gene: -; CDR3aa: CAIRREVGTDTQYF; CDR3nt: TGTGCCATCAGGAGAGAGGTGGGCACAGATACGCAGTATTTT
v_gene: TRBV12-5; abundance: once; j_gene: TRBJ2-5; d_gene: TRBD1; CDR3aa: CASGTGFEGETQYF; CDR3nt: TGTGCTAGTGGGACAGGGTTCGAAGGGGAGACCCAGTACTTC
v_gene: TRBV5-4; abundance: once; j_gene: TRBJ2-5; d_gene: TRBD1; CDR3aa: CASSLGGTGEETQYF; CDR3nt: TGTGCCAGCAGCTTGGGGGGGACAGGGGAAGAGACCCAGTACTTC
v_gene: TRBV6-1; abundance: once; j_gene: TRBJ2-1; d_gene: -; CDR3aa: CASSEAQITEQFF; CDR3nt: TGTGCCAGCAGTGAAGCTCAGATTACTGAGCAGTTCTTC
v_gene: TRBV4-3; abundance: -; j_gene: TRBJ2-7; d_gene: -; CDR3aa: CASSQDDSGTTGQYF; CDR3nt: TGCGCCAGCAGCCAAGATGATAGCGGCACTACGGGGCAGTACTTC
v_gene: TRBV7-3; abundance: -; j_gene: TRBJ1-2; d_gene: TRBD1; CDR3aa: CASSRDRGRYGYTF; CDR3nt: TGTGCCAGCAGCCGGGACAGGGGGCGGTATGGCTACACCTTC
v_gene: TRBV19; abundance: once; j_gene: TRBJ2-1; d_gene: -; CDR3aa: CASSIWDRKGDEQFF; CDR3nt: TGTGCCAGTAGTATTTGGGACCGAAAGGGGGATGAGCAGTTCTTC
v_gene: TRBV10-3; abundance: -; j_gene: TRBJ2-3; d_gene: TRBD2; CDR3aa: CAITREGPSTDTQYF; CDR3nt: TGTGCCATCACGCGGGAGGGCCCTAGCACAGATACGCAGTATTTT
v_gene: TRBV4-3; abundance: -; j_gene: TRBJ2-3; d_gene: -; CDR3aa: CASSHDGTSTDTQYF; CDR3nt: TGCGCCAGCAGCCACGACGGGACTAGCACAGATACGCAGTATTTT
v_gene: TRBV19; abundance: -; j_gene: TRBJ1-6; d_gene: -; CDR3aa: CASSIAAGRISPLHF; CDR3nt: TGTGCCAGTAGTATAGCAGCAGGGAGGATTTCACCCCTCCACTTT
v_gene: TRBV5-1; abundance: -; j_gene: TRBJ2-1; d_gene: TRBD2; CDR3aa: CASSLGLASSYNEQFF; CDR3nt: TGCGCCAGCAGCTTGGGACTAGCGAGCTCCTACAATGAGCAGTTCTTC
v_gene: TRBV9; abundance: -; j_gene: TRBJ2-1; d_gene: -; CDR3aa: CASGPYNEQFF; CDR3nt: TGTGCCAGCGGGCCTTACAATGAGCAGTTCTTC
v_gene: TRBV11-3; abundance: -; j_gene: TRBJ2-3; d_gene: -; CDR3aa: CASSAQGVAQYF; CDR3nt: TGTGCCAGCAGCGCACAGGGAGTCGCGCAGTATTTT
v_gene: TRBV7-2; abundance: once; j_gene: TRBJ1-1; d_gene: -; CDR3aa: CASSVQVSVNTEAFF; CDR3nt: TGTGCCAGCAGCGTACAGGTATCCGTGAACACTGAAGCTTTCTTT
v_gene: TRBV6-4; abundance: -; j_gene: TRBJ2-1; d_gene: TRBD1; CDR3aa: CASSDLGDRDSGDLYNEQFF; CDR3nt: TGTGCCAGCAGTGACTTAGGGGACAGGGATAGCGGTGACCTATACAATGAGCAGTTCTTC
v_gene: TRBV4-1; abundance: -; j_gene: TRBJ1-5; d_gene: TRBD1; CDR3aa: CASSYDRGDQPQHF; CDR3nt: TGCGCCAGCAGCTACGACAGGGGTGATCAGCCCCAGCATTTT
v_gene: TRBV10-3; abundance: -; j_gene: TRBJ1-6; d_gene: TRBD1; CDR3aa: CAIRDRGNSPLHF; CDR3nt: TGTGCCATCAGAGACAGGGGTAATTCACCCCTCCACTTT
v_gene: TRBV7-2; abundance: -; j_gene: TRBJ1-1; d_gene: TRBD1; CDR3aa: CASSPWTGSMNTEAFF; CDR3nt: TGTGCCAGCAGCCCTTGGACAGGGTCCATGAACACTGAAGCTTTCTTT
v_gene: TRBV7-9; abundance: -; j_gene: TRBJ2-3; d_gene: TRBD2; CDR3aa: CASSLGTSGRADTQYF; CDR3nt: TGTGCCAGCAGCTTAGGTACTAGCGGGAGGGCCGATACGCAGTATTTT
v_gene: TRBV7-3; abundance: -; j_gene: TRBJ2-3; d_gene: TRBD2; CDR3aa: CASSFQAGSTDTQYF; CDR3nt: TGTGCCAGCAGCTTCCAAGCGGGAAGCACAGATACGCAGTATTTT
v_gene: TRBV19; abundance: -; j_gene: TRBJ2-2; d_gene: TRBD2; CDR3aa: CASKAGTSGLTGELFF; CDR3nt: TGTGCCAGCAAAGCCGGGACTAGCGGCCTCACCGGGGAGCTGTTTTTT
v_gene: TRBV5-1; abundance: -; j_gene: TRBJ2-2; d_gene: -; CDR3aa: CASSLGDRPNTGELFF; CDR3nt: TGCGCCAGCAGCTTAGGCGACAGACCGAACACCGGGGAGCTGTTTTTT
v_gene: TRBV7-2; abundance: -; j_gene: TRBJ2-1; d_gene: -; CDR3aa: CASSLKWAGEQFF; CDR3nt: TGTGCCAGCAGCTTAAAGTGGGCGGGTGAGCAGTTCTTC
v_gene: TRBV6-5; abundance: -; j_gene: TRBJ2-3; d_gene: TRBD2; CDR3aa: CASSFSGRNPDTQYF; CDR3nt: TGTGCCAGCAGTTTTAGCGGGAGAAATCCAGATACGCAGTATTTT
v_gene: TRBV10-3; abundance: -; j_gene: TRBJ2-3; d_gene: -; CDR3aa: CAIRGVYPTDTQYF; CDR3nt: TGTGCCATCAGGGGCGTCTACCCCACAGATACGCAGTATTTT